This T cell receptor beta chain was observed in a study of blood T cell repertoires in COVID-19. The protocol was immunoSEQ multiplex PCR, while the TCRdb copy is restricted to in-frame clones and leaves out a portion. The sample includes fewer than 300,000 clones, more than 65% of them seen just once. The germline gives CDR1 GTSNPN, CDR2 SVGIG (reference sequence). With V trimmed by 0 bases and J by 8 bases, 6 bases remained unmatched. CDR3 length equals 14 residues. The TCR originated in a woman between 18 and 29 years old with acute or convalescent COVID-19. The sequenced material came from peripheral blood. The rearrangement uses TRBV30 and TRBJ1-2; TRBD1 matches at 10 bases. The CDR3 here is CAWSVLGTGVGYTF. The CDR3, as DNA: TGTGCCTGGAGTGTACTAGGGACAGGGGTCGGCTACACCTTC.